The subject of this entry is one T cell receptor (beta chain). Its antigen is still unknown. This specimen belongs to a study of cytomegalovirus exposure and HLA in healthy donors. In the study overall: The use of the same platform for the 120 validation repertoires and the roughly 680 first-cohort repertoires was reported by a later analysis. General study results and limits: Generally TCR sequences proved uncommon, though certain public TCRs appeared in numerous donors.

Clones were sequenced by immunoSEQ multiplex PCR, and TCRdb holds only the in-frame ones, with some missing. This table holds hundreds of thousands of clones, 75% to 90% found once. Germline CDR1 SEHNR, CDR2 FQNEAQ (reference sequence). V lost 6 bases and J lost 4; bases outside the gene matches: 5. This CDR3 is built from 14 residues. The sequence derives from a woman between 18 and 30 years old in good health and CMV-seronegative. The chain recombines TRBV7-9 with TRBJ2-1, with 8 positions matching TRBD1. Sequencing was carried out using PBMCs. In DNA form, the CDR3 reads TGTGCCAGCAGAGACCGGGACAGGTACAATGAGCAGTTCTTC. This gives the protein CASRDRDRYNEQFF.